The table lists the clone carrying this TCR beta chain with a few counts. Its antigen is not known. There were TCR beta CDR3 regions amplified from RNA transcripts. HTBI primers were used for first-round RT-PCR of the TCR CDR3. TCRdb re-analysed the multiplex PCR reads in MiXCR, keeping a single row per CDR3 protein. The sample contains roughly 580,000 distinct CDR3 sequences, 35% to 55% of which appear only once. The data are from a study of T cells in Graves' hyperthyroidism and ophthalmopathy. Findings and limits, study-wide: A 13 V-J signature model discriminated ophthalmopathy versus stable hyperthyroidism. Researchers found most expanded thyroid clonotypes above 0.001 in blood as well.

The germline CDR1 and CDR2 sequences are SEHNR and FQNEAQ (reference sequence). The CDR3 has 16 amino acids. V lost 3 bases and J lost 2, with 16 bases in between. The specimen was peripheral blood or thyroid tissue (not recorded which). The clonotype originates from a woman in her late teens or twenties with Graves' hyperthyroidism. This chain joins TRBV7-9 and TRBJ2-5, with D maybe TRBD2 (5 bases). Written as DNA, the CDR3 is TGTGCCAGCAGCTTGGGCCGAACTAGTTATCAAGAGACCCAGTACTTC. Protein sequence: CASSLGRTSYQETQYF.